This T cell receptor (beta chain) was identified during a study of blood T cell repertoires in COVID-19. Study-wide background: The origin of the acute and convalescent COVID-19 samples was the United States, Italy and Spain. PBMCs, B-cell-depleted T cells, or T cells were the source of the cDNA or gDNA that made up the material.

The CDR3 runs to 9 residues. V lost 5 bases to trimming and J lost 9 bases, with 4 bases between them. Germline values: CDR1 SGHTA, CDR2 FQGNSA. How the authors handled the data: It was from reference gene primer amplification that nucleated cell counts were estimated. Profiled with immunoSEQ multiplex PCR; TCRdb holds only in-frame clones, not every one. V, J and clone size derive from that table, while D and trimming were established from the DNA sequence. There are 650,000 to 800,000 clones in the sample; 70% to 90% occur only once, and 0.2% to 0.3% lies in the top ten. Sequencing was carried out using peripheral blood. The TCR comes from a woman between 18 and 29 years old with acute or convalescent COVID-19. The V call is TRBV7-2, the J call TRBJ1-1, with no clear D. CDR3 region: CASSEQAFF. CDR3 nucleotide sequence: TGTGCCAGCAGCGAGCAAGCTTTCTTT.